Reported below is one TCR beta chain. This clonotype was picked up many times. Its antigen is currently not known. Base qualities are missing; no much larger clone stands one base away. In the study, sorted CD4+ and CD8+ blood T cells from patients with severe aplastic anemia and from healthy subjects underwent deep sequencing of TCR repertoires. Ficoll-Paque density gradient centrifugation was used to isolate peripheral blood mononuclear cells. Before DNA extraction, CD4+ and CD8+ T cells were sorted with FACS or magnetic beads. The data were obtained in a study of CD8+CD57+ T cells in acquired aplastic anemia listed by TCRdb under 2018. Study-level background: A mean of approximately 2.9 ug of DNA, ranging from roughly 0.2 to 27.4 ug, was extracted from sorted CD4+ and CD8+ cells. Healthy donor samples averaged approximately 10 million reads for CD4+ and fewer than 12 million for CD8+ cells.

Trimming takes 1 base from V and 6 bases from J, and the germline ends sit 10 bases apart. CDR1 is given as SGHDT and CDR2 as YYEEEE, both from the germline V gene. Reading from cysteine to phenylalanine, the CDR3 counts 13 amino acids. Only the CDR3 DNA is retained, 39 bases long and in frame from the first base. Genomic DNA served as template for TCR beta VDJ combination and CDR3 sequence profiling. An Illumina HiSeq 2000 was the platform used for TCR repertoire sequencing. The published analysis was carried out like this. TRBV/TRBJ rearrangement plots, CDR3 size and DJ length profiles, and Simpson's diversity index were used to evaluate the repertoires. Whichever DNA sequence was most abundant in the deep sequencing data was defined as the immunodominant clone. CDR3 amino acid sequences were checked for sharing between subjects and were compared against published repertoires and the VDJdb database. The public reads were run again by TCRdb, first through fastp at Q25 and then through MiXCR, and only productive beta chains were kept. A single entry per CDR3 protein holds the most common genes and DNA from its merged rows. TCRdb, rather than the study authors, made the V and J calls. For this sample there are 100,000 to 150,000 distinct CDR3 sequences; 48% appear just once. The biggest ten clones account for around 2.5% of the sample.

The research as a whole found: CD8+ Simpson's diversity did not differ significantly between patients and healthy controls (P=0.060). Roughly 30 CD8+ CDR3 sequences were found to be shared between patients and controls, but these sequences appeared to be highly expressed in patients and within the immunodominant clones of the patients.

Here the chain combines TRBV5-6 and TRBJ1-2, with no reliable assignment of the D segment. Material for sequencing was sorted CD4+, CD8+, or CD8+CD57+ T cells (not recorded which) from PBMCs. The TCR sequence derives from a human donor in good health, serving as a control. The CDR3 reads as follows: CASSLWDSHGYTF. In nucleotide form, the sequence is TGTGCCAGCAGCTTGTGGGATTCACATGGCTACACCTTC.